This T cell receptor (beta chain) was profiled in a study of blood T cell repertoires in COVID-19 (dated by TCRdb to 2020 to 2022). A note on the overall study: Samples from collaborators originated in the United States, Italy and Spain and spanned both the acute and convalescent phases of COVID-19. The prospective study material was composed of cDNA or gDNA derived from T cells, B-cell-depleted T cells, or PBMCs. Deeply sampled blood TCRbeta repertoires from subjects exposed to, actively infected with, or recovered from COVID-19 were included in the dataset. The repertoires were released in a freely available public database meant as a resource for research on the immune response to SARS-CoV-2. Samples were obtained from the ongoing ImmuneRACE study (first 160 participants) and from 1,000 to 1,500 subjects provided by 6 global collaborators. The sample metadata nearly always contained a de-identified subject ID, COVID-19 status, age in years and sex. Where HLA class I and class II types were available, the types were taken from metadata supplied by the sample provider, not from assay-based typing. Results the study describes overall, beyond this receptor: How much clinical and demographic metadata was included differed by source and by participant, and the metadata was provided uncurated.

Enrolling through a virtual design, the prospective study's participants ranged in age from roughly 18 to 90 years and lived across roughly 23 United States geographic areas. To assign participants to cohorts, the prospective study relied on clinical history that participants themselves reported in a screening survey and a study questionnaire. Recovered participants in ImmuneRACE Cohort 3 were defined by two consecutive negative NP/OP PCR tests, clearance by a healthcare professional, or resolution of symptoms. Mobile phlebotomists in the prospective study collected whole blood, serum and a nasopharyngeal or oropharyngeal swab from every participant. Prospective study participants could optionally give additional blood draws and questionnaires over an approximately two-month period. Before DNA extraction, prospective study blood samples were shipped either frozen or at room temperature. In the case of this clone: There is no known antigen for this receptor. No base quality information exists; no much larger clone differs at one position.

TCRbeta CDR3 regions were amplified from genomic DNA using the immunoSEQ Assay, a bias-controlled multiplex PCR. The study's processing was this. The number of nucleated cells in each sample was estimated from the amplification of reference gene primers within the assay. Sequence reads were collapsed and filtered to measure the absolute abundance of every unique TCRbeta CDR3 rearrangement. For each sample, productive Simpson clonality was calculated as the square root of Simpson's diversity index over productive rearrangements. In its TCRdb copy, this immuneACCESS table keeps in-frame sequences only and misses some clones. Where compared with another copy, unresolved V genes explain less than half of these, and the others have no known cause. V, J and clone size derive from that table, while D and trimming were established from the DNA sequence. This sample is represented by about 260,000 clones; roughly 88% of them were singletons. The ten largest clones take up around 2.1% of the sample.

This TCR derives from a woman aged 45-65 years who had recovered from COVID-19. Source material: PBMCs or T cells enriched from blood (not recorded which).

CDR3 protein: CASGFGGASLADTQYF. The sequenced DNA is TGTGCCAGCGGATTCGGGGGGGCAAGTCTTGCAGATACGCAGTATTTT. Recombination linked TRBV2 to TRBJ2-3, with 8 central nucleotides matching TRBD2. Including the terminal cysteine and phenylalanine, the CDR3 comprises 16 residues. Only the CDR3 part of the read is kept: 48 bases, read in frame from the first base. Ends trimmed: V by 8 bases, J by 4 bases; bases unmatched to a gene: 14. According to the germline V gene, CDR1 reads SNHLY and CDR2 reads FYNNEI. With the rest looked up from the reference TRBV2 and TRBJ2-3 genes rather than sequenced, the full variable domain is EPEVTQTPSHQVTQMGQEVILRCVPISNHLYFYWYRQILGQKVEFLVSFYNNEISEKSEIFDDQFSVERPDGSNFTLKIRSTKLEDSAMYFCASGFGGASLADTQYFGPGTRLTVL.